This is a list of T cell receptor beta chains from one sample in a study of T cell responses to AZD1222 COVID-19 vaccine. Generated by immunoSEQ multiplex PCR, the TCRdb table keeps only in-frame clones and is missing some. The sample has over 90,000 clones, around 90% seen once; the top ten hold 4% to 5.5%. The specimen comprised peripheral blood, sampled on day 0 of AZD1222 vaccination. Source of these receptors: an adult in good health. The CDR3 runs from the conserved cysteine through the conserved F or W. D genes are given only for firm matches. Size tells how often a clone was seen (once, few, many) or the class of an expanded clone, and some rows leave it out.

TGTGCCAGCAGCCAAGACGCAGGGGCAACTAATGAAAAACTGTTTTTT | CASSQDAGATNEKLFF | - | - | TRBJ1-4 | TRBV4-2 | 16
TGTGCCTGGAGTGTCGGGGGCTCTGGGGCCAACGTCCTGACTTTC | CAWSVGGSGANVLTF | - | - | TRBJ2-6 | TRBV30 | 15
TGTGCGCTGGGGGATGGGGATTCACCCCTCCACTTT | CALGDGDSPLHF | - | - | TRBJ1-6 | TRBV28 | 12
TGTGCCAGCAGTTACTCACCGGGCAGGCTAAATCCTAATTCACCCCTCCACTTT | CASSYSPGRLNPNSPLHF | - | - | TRBJ1-6 | TRBV6-2/TRBV6-3 | 18
TGTGCCAGCAGTTACCAGGGCCGGGGCAATGAGCAGTTCTTC | CASSYQGRGNEQFF | - | - | TRBJ2-1 | TRBV6-2/TRBV6-3 | 14
TGTGCCAGCAGCGTAGGCGGGGGTTTTTACAATGAGCAGTTCTTC | CASSVGGGFYNEQFF | once | TRBD2 | TRBJ2-1 | TRBV9 | 15
TGTGCCAGCAGCTTATTGGATGGCTATGGCTACACCTTC | CASSLLDGYGYTF | - | - | TRBJ1-2 | TRBV7-9 | 13
TGTGCCAGCAGTTATGACAGGGACGACGAGCAGTACTTC | CASSYDRDDEQYF | - | TRBD1 | TRBJ2-7 | TRBV5-4 | 13
TGTGCCAGTAGCCCGAGCTCCTACGAGCAGTACTTC | CASSPSSYEQYF | - | - | TRBJ2-7 | TRBV19 | 12
TGTGCCAGCAGGGGGACAGGGGCATGGCACGAGCAGTACTTC | CASRGTGAWHEQYF | - | TRBD1 | TRBJ2-7 | TRBV28 | 14